One and the same sample provided the 3 T cell receptor beta chains below, sequenced in a study of blood T cell repertoires in COVID-19. This table comes from immunoSEQ multiplex PCR, and its TCRdb copy is limited to in-frame clones, with some not included. Among about 240,000 clones listed, 70% to 90% were seen once. The sequencing input was peripheral blood. All receptors come from a woman between 65 and 79 years old with active or convalescent COVID-19.

The genes are TRBV11-2 and TRBJ2-7; D possibly corresponds to TRBD2 (6 bases). Per germline, CDR1 SGHAT and CDR2 FQNNGV. Trimming cost V 0 bases and J 3 bases, with 15 bases left between them. This CDR3 has 16 residues. The CDR3 protein is CASSLERLVIGYEQYF. The CDR3, as DNA: TGTGCCAGCAGCTTAGAGCGACTAGTGATCGGCTACGAGCAGTACTTC.

This clone came up a few times. The gene calls are TRBV27 and TRBJ2-2, with 13 positions matching TRBD2. J was trimmed by 8 bases and V by 6 bases; bases with no gene match: 6. CDR1 and CDR2 from the germline V gene are MNHEY and SMNVEV (reference sequence). The CDR3 is 15 residues long. The CDR3 loop reads CASRLGLAGFGELFF. The CDR3 DNA is TGTGCCAGCAGGCTGGGACTAGCGGGATTTGGGGAGCTGTTTTTT.

The rearrangement joins TRBV4-3 to TRBJ2-2; D might be TRBD1 (5 bases). Germline V gene lookup returns CDR1 LGHNA and CDR2 YSLEER. This CDR3 has 13 amino acids. V was shortened by 1 base and J by 6 bases, with 6 bases between the two germline ends. This chain's CDR3 is CASSQGGPGELFF. The CDR3 coding sequence is TGCGCCAGCAGCCAAGGGGGCCCCGGGGAGCTGTTTTTT.